What follows are 17 T cell receptor beta chains derived from one specimen sequenced in a study of OX40 agonist ivuxolimab in advanced cancers. The method behind the library was the immunoSEQ multiplex PCR assay. TCRdb's version of the immuneACCESS table is confined to in-frame rearrangements and falls short of the full clone set. An unresolved V gene accounts for under half of the shortfall where checked; the remainder is of unknown origin. The sample includes tens of thousands of clones, with more than 70% observed a single time. The top ten clonotypes cover around 0.68% of the sample. The sample in question was CD4+ or CD8+ T cells sorted from blood, obtained in a trial of the OX40 agonist ivuxolimab. The source is an adult with an advanced solid tumor such as melanoma, head and neck, liver or kidney cancer.

This chain links TRBV11-3 with TRBJ2-3, with 11 bases fitting TRBD2. CDR1 is SGHNT, CDR2 YENEEA, per germline. CDR3 size: 16 residues. Trimming at V came to 5 bases and at J to 6 bases, leaving 10 bases not matched to a gene. Written as DNA, the CDR3 is TGTGCCAGCAGCCCCGGGACTAGCGGACTATCGGATACGCAGTATTTT. This translates into CASSPGTSGLSDTQYF.

The chain is built from TRBV5-4 and TRBJ1-2; possibly TRBD1 for D (5 bases). This CDR3 region has 13 residues. Per the germline V gene, CDR1 is SGHNT and CDR2 is YYREEE (reference sequence). With 3 bases removed from V and 4 bases from J, the gap between germline ends came to 10 bases. CDR3 sequence reads: CASSWAGTYGYTF. CDR3 sequence (DNA): TGTGCCAGCAGCTGGGCGGGGACCTATGGCTACACCTTC.

In its sample, this clone was seen a few times. The chain carries TRBV5-1 and TRBJ2-2; 10 bases are a match to TRBD2. Per the germline V gene, CDR1 is SGHRS and CDR2 is YFSETQ. V lost 3 bases and J lost 7; bases outside the gene matches: 6. This CDR3 spans 15 amino acids. CDR3 loop: CASSSGTSVSGELFF. The CDR3 region has the DNA TGCGCCAGCAGCTCCGGGACTAGCGTAAGCGGGGAGCTGTTTTTT.

Comments on this clone: The sample carries other DNA sequences with the same CDR3. V usage is TRBV10-2 and J usage is TRBJ1-4; D might be TRBD1 (5 bases). This CDR3 contains 15 residues. Trimming removed 5 bases at V and 6 bases at J, with 16 bases between. The germline gives CDR1 WSHSY, CDR2 SAAADI. CDR3 nucleotide sequence: TGCGCCAGCAGTCCAGACAAGCAGGGATATGAAAAACTGTTTTTT. As protein: CASSPDKQGYEKLFF.

Of note for this clone: Other DNA sequences in the sample encode the same CDR3. This chain links TRBV7-2 with TRBJ1-5; D might be TRBD1 (6 bases). Germline V gene data show CDR1 as SGHTA and CDR2 as FQGNSA. CDR3 length: 15 amino acids. The V end was cut by 5 bases, the J end by 0 bases, with 11 bases between. The CDR3 DNA sequence: TGTGCCAGCAGCGCACAGGGAAATAGCAATCAGCCCCAGCATTTT. Translated, it gives CASSAQGNSNQPQHF. The whole variable domain, remainder taken from reference TRBV7-2 and TRBJ1-5, is GAGVSQSPSNKVTEKGKDVELRCDPISGHTALYWYRQSLGQGLEFLIYFQGNSAPDKSGLPSDRFSAERTGGSVSTLTIQRTQQEDSAVYLCASSAQGNSNQPQHFGDGTRLSIL.

This chain links TRBV5-6 with TRBJ2-3; no definite D call. The germline V gene encodes CDR1 SGHDT and CDR2 YYEEEE. The CDR3 totals 14 residues. V dropped 1 base and J dropped 2 bases, with 8 bases sitting between them. The CDR3 region is CASSLFPNTDTQYF. The CDR3 DNA is TGTGCCAGCAGCTTGTTTCCCAACACAGATACGCAGTATTTT.

This clone was seen a handful of times. This chain connects TRBV5-4 to TRBJ1-5; tentatively, D is TRBD1 (5 bases). Between the trimmed V and J ends, which lost 2 bases and 7 bases, there was a span of 10 bases. This CDR3 comprises 13 residues. Germline V CDR1 and CDR2: SGHNT, YYREEE (reference sequence). CDR3 sequence (DNA): TGTGCCAGCAGCTTAAAAGGGGACCAGCCCCAGCATTTT. It encodes CASSLKGDQPQHF.

The genes are TRBV10-3 and TRBJ1-5; 7 bases agree with TRBD1. Per germline, CDR1 ENHRY and CDR2 SYGVKD. CDR3 length: 14 residues. Trimming removed 7 bases from V and 3 bases from J; junction bases left unmatched: 6. In DNA form, the CDR3 reads TGTGCCATCAAAGGGACAGATGACAATCAGCCCCAGCATTTT. Translation gives CAIKGTDDNQPQHF.

This chain links TRBV5-1 with TRBJ1-4; maybe TRBD1 (5 bases). Deletions cut 0 bases from V and 5 bases from J, with 8 bases between. Looked up from germline, CDR1 is SGHRS and CDR2 is YFSETQ. The CDR3 covers 14 residues. This CDR3 reads CASSLVTGNEKLFF. CDR3 nucleotides: TGCGCCAGCAGCTTGGTAACAGGAAATGAAAAACTGTTTTTT.

The DNA of the CDR3 is TGCGCCAGCAGCTCAGGGGGCGCGGGCGGGGAGCTGTTTTTT. It encodes CASSSGGAGGELFF. V usage is TRBV5-1 and J usage is TRBJ2-2; 8 bases match TRBD1. CDR1 SGHRS and CDR2 YFSETQ come from the germline V gene. The CDR3 loop spans 14 amino acids. Trimming at V came to 3 bases and at J to 7 bases, leaving 5 bases not matched to a gene.

The chain combines TRBV5-1 with TRBJ1-1; 8 bases are shared with TRBD1. V dropped 5 bases and J dropped 4; count of bases not matched to a gene: 7. Germline CDR1 is SGHRS and CDR2 is YFSETQ. The CDR3 is 14 amino acids. DNA for the CDR3: TGCGCCAGCAGTAACCAGGGGGCGTCCACTGAAGCTTTCTTT. Translating gives CASSNQGASTEAFF.

The V and J genes are TRBV7-2 and TRBJ1-5, with unresolved D. V gave up 3 bases and J gave up 1 base, with 4 bases separating them. The germline V gene encodes CDR1 SGHTA and CDR2 FQGNSA. The CDR3 consists of 13 residues. Here the CDR3 reads CASSLVSNQPQHF. The CDR3 DNA reads TGTGCCAGCAGCTTGGTCAGCAATCAGCCCCAGCATTTT.

The rearrangement links TRBV27 to TRBJ1-1; no clear D gene. Between the trimmed V and J ends, which lost 1 base and 1 base, there was a span of 7 bases. The length of the CDR3 is 14 residues. CDR1 and CDR2 from the germline V gene are MNHEY and SMNVEV (reference sequence). The CDR3: CASSLLSGNTEAFF. The CDR3 DNA is TGTGCCAGCAGTTTATTATCAGGGAACACTGAAGCTTTCTTT.

The J gene is TRBJ1-4, the V gene TRBV7-9, with 7 bases fitting TRBD1. The CDR3 spans 14 residues. Trimming at V came to 1 base and at J to 8 bases, leaving 4 bases not matched to a gene. Germline CDR1 and CDR2: SEHNR and FQNEAQ (reference sequence). The CDR3, as DNA: TGTGCCAGCAGCTTAGGACAGGGTGGCGAAAAACTGTTTTTT. This gives the protein CASSLGQGGEKLFF.

The chain uses TRBV27 and TRBJ1-1, with a weak D call TRBD1 (5 bases). There are 10 residues in the CDR3. Trimming removed 9 bases from V and 7 bases from J, with 9 bases in between. The germline CDR1 and CDR2 sequences are MNHEY and SMNVEV (reference sequence). The CDR3 DNA reads as TGTGCCAGGGGCAGGGATGAAGCTTTCTTT. Protein sequence: CARGRDEAFF.

The chain recombines TRBV5-1 with TRBJ2-3; 8 bases line up with TRBD1. The CDR3 is 14 residues long. Per the germline V gene, CDR1 is SGHRS and CDR2 is YFSETQ. J gave up 4 bases and V 1 base, and 2 bases lay outside the gene matches. The chain's CDR3 is CASSLQGAADTQYF. The DNA of the CDR3 is TGCGCCAGCAGCTTGCAGGGGGCGGCAGATACGCAGTATTTT.

The chain joins TRBV7-8 to TRBJ2-7, with no clear D. The CDR3 runs to 15 residues. Germline loops: CDR1 SGHVS, CDR2 FQNEAQ. Trimming removed 1 base at V and 1 base at J, with 11 bases between. CDR3 sequence reads: CASSLVSGVSYEQYF. CDR3 nucleotides: TGTGCCAGCAGCTTAGTCTCTGGGGTATCCTACGAGCAGTACTTC.